The 2 T cell receptor beta chains reported below all come from one sample, sequenced in a study of cytomegalovirus exposure and HLA in healthy donors. PCR employed 60 Vbeta and 13 Jbeta primers. Sequenced by immunoSEQ multiplex PCR; TCRdb stores in-frame clones only, minus some. This sample has about 150,000 clones, with around 75% found just once. The sequenced material came from PBMCs. These receptors were taken from a woman aged 40-49 years in good health and CMV-seronegative.

This clone has just a few counts. The V gene is TRBV19, the J gene TRBJ2-7; TRBD1 matches at 9 bases. Germline lookup yields CDR1 LNHDA and CDR2 SQIVND (reference sequence). The V and J ends lost 0 bases and 5 bases, in that order; junction bases with no gene match: 8. This CDR3 spans 16 amino acids. The chain's CDR3 is CASSIDAGTGSHEQYF. CDR3 sequence (DNA): TGTGCCAGTAGTATAGACGCCGGGACAGGGTCCCACGAGCAGTACTTC.

The chain uses TRBV18 and TRBJ2-2; weak D call: TRBD2 (5 bases). The CDR3 runs to 21 residues. V dropped 2 bases and J dropped 4 bases, with 29 bases sitting between them. CDR1 is KGHSH, CDR2 LQKENI, per germline. In DNA form, the CDR3 reads TGTGCCAGCTCACCAAATTTGTTTGGCAGAGAGCTGAGACGGGGCACCGGGGAGCTGTTTTTT. Translation gives CASSPNLFGRELRRGTGELFF.